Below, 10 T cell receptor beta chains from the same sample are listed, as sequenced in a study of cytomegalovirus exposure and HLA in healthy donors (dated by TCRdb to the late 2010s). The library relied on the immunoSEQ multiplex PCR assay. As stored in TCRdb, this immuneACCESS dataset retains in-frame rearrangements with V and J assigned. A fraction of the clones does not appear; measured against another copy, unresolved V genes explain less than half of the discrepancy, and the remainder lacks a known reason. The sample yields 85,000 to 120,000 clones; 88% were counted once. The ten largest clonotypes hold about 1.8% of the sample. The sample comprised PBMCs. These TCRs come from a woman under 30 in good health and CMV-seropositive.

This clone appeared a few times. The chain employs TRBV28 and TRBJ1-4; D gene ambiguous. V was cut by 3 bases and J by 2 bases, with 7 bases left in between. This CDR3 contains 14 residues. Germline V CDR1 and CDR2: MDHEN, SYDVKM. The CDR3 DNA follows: TGTGCCAGCAGTTTGTCGCAGACTAATGAAAAACTGTTTTTT. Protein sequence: CASSLSQTNEKLFF.

CDR3 nucleotide sequence: TGTGCCAGCAGTTACTCCTGGACAGGGGGAAGTCCCCTCCACTTT. It specifies CASSYSWTGGSPLHF. The chain couples TRBV6-5 to TRBJ1-6; 10 nucleotides line up with TRBD1. CDR1 MNHEY and CDR2 SVGAGI come from the germline V gene. V lost 0 bases and J lost 13; bases outside the gene matches: 6. The CDR3 sequence is 15 residues long.

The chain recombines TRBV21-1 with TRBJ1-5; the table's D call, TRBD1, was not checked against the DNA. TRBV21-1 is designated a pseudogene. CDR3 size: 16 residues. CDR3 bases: TGTGCCAGCCCCAAGGAACAGGCTAATAGCAATCAGCCCCAGCATTTT. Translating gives CASPKEQANSNQPQHF.

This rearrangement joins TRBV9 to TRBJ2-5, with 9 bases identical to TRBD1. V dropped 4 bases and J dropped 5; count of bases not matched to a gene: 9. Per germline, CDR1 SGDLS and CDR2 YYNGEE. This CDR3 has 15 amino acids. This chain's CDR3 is CASSPGTGRVETQYF. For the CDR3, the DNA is TGTGCCAGCAGCCCCGGGACAGGGCGTGTGGAGACCCAGTACTTC.

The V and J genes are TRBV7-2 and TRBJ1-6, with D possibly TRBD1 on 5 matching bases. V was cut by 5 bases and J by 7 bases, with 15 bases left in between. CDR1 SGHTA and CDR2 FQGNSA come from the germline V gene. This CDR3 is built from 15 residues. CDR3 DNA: TGTGCCAGCAGCCTAGGGGCAGGAGGAAATTCACCCCTCCACTTT. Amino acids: CASSLGAGGNSPLHF.

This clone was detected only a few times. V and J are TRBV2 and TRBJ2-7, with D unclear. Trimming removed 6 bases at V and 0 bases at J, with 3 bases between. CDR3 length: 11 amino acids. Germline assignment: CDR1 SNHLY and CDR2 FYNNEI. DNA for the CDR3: TGTGCCAGCAGGGCCTCCTACGAGCAGTACTTC. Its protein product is CASRASYEQYF.

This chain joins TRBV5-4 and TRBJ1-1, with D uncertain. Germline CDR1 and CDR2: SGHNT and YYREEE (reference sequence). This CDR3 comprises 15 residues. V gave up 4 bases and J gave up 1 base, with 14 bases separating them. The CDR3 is CASSLPDGRNTEAFF. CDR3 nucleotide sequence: TGTGCCAGCAGCCTTCCCGACGGGAGGAACACTGAAGCTTTCTTT.

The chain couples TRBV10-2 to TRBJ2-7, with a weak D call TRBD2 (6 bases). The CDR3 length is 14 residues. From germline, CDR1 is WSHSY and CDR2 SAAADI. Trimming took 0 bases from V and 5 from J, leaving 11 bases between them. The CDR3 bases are TGCGCCAGCAGTGAGTCCGGGGGATTCGACGAGCAGTACGTC. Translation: CASSESGGFDEQYV.

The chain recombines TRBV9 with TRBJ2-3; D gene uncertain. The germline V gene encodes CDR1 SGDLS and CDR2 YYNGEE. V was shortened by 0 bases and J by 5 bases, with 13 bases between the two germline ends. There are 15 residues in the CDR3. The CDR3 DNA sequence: TGTGCCAGCAGCGTAGATGGTGTCAGTCGAGATACGCAGTATTTT. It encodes CASSVDGVSRDTQYF.

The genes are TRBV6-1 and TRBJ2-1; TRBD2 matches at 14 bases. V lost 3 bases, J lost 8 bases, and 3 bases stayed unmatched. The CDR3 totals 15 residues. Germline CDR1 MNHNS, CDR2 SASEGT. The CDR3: CASSETSGGADEQFF. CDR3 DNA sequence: TGTGCCAGCAGTGAGACTAGCGGGGGGGCCGATGAGCAGTTCTTC.